Listed below are T cell receptor beta chains from one sample, sequenced in a study of molecular identifiers for immune sequencing clone quantification. TCRdb reprocessed the PCR reads via MiXCR and lists one record per CDR3 protein. This table has approximately 550,000 distinct CDR3 sequences, roughly 24% appearing once. Sequenced material: naive CD8+ T cells from blood, with Jurkat cell RNA spiked in. These receptors were collected from a human donor in good health. Some libraries in this study had Jurkat cell RNA spiked in. Each CDR3 is given with its conserved first and last residue. The order of the fields is D gene, V gene, clone size, J gene, CDR3 protein, CDR3 DNA. D genes are given only for firm matches. Some rows have no size entry. The others give once, few or many, or a class for an expanded clone.

d_gene: .; v_gene: TRBV2; abundance: many; j_gene: TRBJ2-7; CDR3aa: CASSARYSYEQYF; CDR3nt: TGTGCCAGCAGTGCGAGATACTCCTACGAGCAGTACTTC
d_gene: .; v_gene: TRBV5-1; abundance: few; j_gene: TRBJ2-3; CDR3aa: CASSSPTLNTQYF; CDR3nt: TGCGCCAGCAGCTCCCCGACCCTCAATACGCAGTATTTT
d_gene: .; v_gene: TRBV4-1; abundance: many; j_gene: TRBJ2-5; CDR3aa: CASSPGPTETQYF; CDR3nt: TGCGCCAGCAGCCCTGGACCTACGGAGACCCAGTACTTC
d_gene: .; v_gene: TRBV29-1; abundance: many; j_gene: TRBJ2-5; CDR3aa: CSVVPGETQYF; CDR3nt: TGCAGCGTTGTTCCCGGAGAGACCCAGTACTTC
d_gene: TRBD2; v_gene: TRBV7-9; abundance: few; j_gene: TRBJ2-2; CDR3aa: CASSLVSIQREVGSTGELFF; CDR3nt: TGTGCCAGCAGCTTAGTGTCGATCCAGCGGGAGGTGGGGAGCACCGGGGAGCTGTTTTTT
d_gene: .; v_gene: TRBV7-9; abundance: many; j_gene: TRBJ2-3; CDR3aa: CASSPGIGTDTQYF; CDR3nt: TGTGCCAGCTCCCCCGGAATTGGGACAGATACGCAGTATTTT
d_gene: .; v_gene: TRBV5-6; abundance: few; j_gene: TRBJ1-1; CDR3aa: CASSFGTIPIPEAFF; CDR3nt: TGTGCCAGCAGCTTCGGGACTATCCCGATCCCTGAAGCTTTCTTT
d_gene: TRBD2; v_gene: TRBV20-1; abundance: few; j_gene: TRBJ2-3; CDR3aa: CSARGLAGPAEGTDTQYF; CDR3nt: TGCAGTGCTAGAGGTCTAGCGGGGCCCGCAGAGGGGACAGATACGCAGTATTTT
d_gene: .; v_gene: TRBV29-1; abundance: .; j_gene: TRBJ1-1; CDR3aa: CSVGNGESEALF; CDR3nt: TGCAGCGTTGGTAATGGTGAGTCTGAAGCTCTCTTT
d_gene: .; v_gene: TRBV11-2; abundance: .; j_gene: TRBJ1-6; CDR3aa: CASSLSHPGNSPLHF; CDR3nt: TGTGCCAGCAGCCTCAGCCATCCGGGAAATTCACCCCTCCACTTT
d_gene: .; v_gene: TRBV12-3/TRBV12-4; abundance: few; j_gene: TRBJ2-7; CDR3aa: CASSPPGWDYEQYF; CDR3nt: TGTGCCAGCAGTCCCCCGGGCTGGGACTACGAGCAGTACTTC
d_gene: TRBD1; v_gene: TRBV12-3/TRBV12-4; abundance: few; j_gene: TRBJ2-5; CDR3aa: CASSPGQNPETQYF; CDR3nt: TGTGCCAGCAGTCCGGGACAGAACCCAGAGACCCAGTACTTC
d_gene: .; v_gene: TRBV12-5; abundance: few; j_gene: TRBJ2-3; CDR3aa: CASGPQESTDTQYF; CDR3nt: TGTGCTAGTGGTCCGCAGGAGAGCACAGATACGCAGTATTTT
d_gene: TRBD2; v_gene: TRBV10-2; abundance: .; j_gene: TRBJ2-3; CDR3aa: CASSDPYGRSTDTQYF; CDR3nt: TGCGCCAGCAGTGACCCGTACGGGAGGTCGACAGATACGCAGTATTTT
d_gene: TRBD1; v_gene: TRBV3-1; abundance: .; j_gene: TRBJ1-5; CDR3aa: CASSQGGQGAGQPQHF; CDR3nt: TGTGCCAGCAGCCAAGGGGGGCAGGGGGCCGGTCAGCCCCAGCATTTT
d_gene: TRBD2; v_gene: TRBV6-2/TRBV6-3; abundance: few; j_gene: TRBJ2-3; CDR3aa: CASSYDGTSGGPAADTQYF; CDR3nt: TGTGCCAGCAGTTACGACGGGACTAGCGGGGGGCCGGCGGCAGATACGCAGTATTTT
d_gene: TRBD1; v_gene: TRBV6-6; abundance: many; j_gene: TRBJ2-5; CDR3aa: CASTIQGAQETQYF; CDR3nt: TGTGCCAGCACCATACAGGGGGCCCAAGAGACCCAGTACTTC
d_gene: .; v_gene: TRBV4-1; abundance: many; j_gene: TRBJ1-1; CDR3aa: CASSQARNTEAFF; CDR3nt: TGCGCCAGCAGCCAAGCCAGGAACACTGAAGCTTTCTTT
d_gene: TRBD1; v_gene: TRBV19; abundance: .; j_gene: TRBJ1-2; CDR3aa: CASTVTGGDGYTF; CDR3nt: TGTGCCAGTACCGTGACAGGGGGCGACGGCTACACCTTC
d_gene: .; v_gene: TRBV19; abundance: .; j_gene: TRBJ1-2; CDR3aa: CASRIGGPNYGYTF; CDR3nt: TGTGCCAGTAGAATAGGGGGGCCCAACTATGGCTACACCTTC
d_gene: .; v_gene: TRBV30; abundance: many; j_gene: TRBJ2-7; CDR3aa: CAWSVLGGHEQYF; CDR3nt: TGTGCCTGGAGTGTACTGGGGGGTCACGAGCAGTACTTC
d_gene: .; v_gene: TRBV29-1; abundance: many; j_gene: TRBJ2-2; CDR3aa: CSVGGFDTGELFF; CDR3nt: TGCAGCGTTGGAGGATTCGACACCGGGGAGCTGTTTTTT
d_gene: .; v_gene: TRBV30; abundance: few; j_gene: TRBJ1-5; CDR3aa: CAWETGGAGQPQHF; CDR3nt: TGTGCCTGGGAGACAGGTGGGGCGGGTCAGCCCCAGCATTTT
d_gene: .; v_gene: TRBV19; abundance: many; j_gene: TRBJ1-5; CDR3aa: CASSVGNQPQHF; CDR3nt: TGTGCCAGTAGTGTAGGAAATCAGCCCCAGCATTTT
d_gene: .; v_gene: TRBV20-1; abundance: .; j_gene: TRBJ2-7; CDR3aa: CSAFIPGGPTYEQYF; CDR3nt: TGCAGTGCTTTCATCCCGGGGGGCCCTACCTACGAGCAGTACTTC
d_gene: .; v_gene: TRBV20-1; abundance: .; j_gene: TRBJ2-1; CDR3aa: CSARDSFADEQFF; CDR3nt: TGCAGTGCTAGAGATTCCTTCGCGGATGAGCAGTTCTTC
d_gene: TRBD1; v_gene: TRBV30; abundance: few; j_gene: TRBJ1-1; CDR3aa: CAWSATGAEAFF; CDR3nt: TGTGCCTGGAGTGCAACAGGGGCCGAGGCTTTCTTT
d_gene: TRBD2; v_gene: TRBV6-2/TRBV6-3; abundance: few; j_gene: TRBJ2-3; CDR3aa: CASRLTSGGTDTQYF; CDR3nt: TGTGCCAGCAGGCTTACTAGCGGGGGGACAGATACGCAGTATTTT
d_gene: TRBD1; v_gene: TRBV6-1; abundance: few; j_gene: TRBJ1-4; CDR3aa: CASSPSGTGGATNEKLFF; CDR3nt: TGTGCCAGCAGTCCCAGCGGGACAGGGGGAGCAACTAATGAAAAACTGTTTTTT
d_gene: .; v_gene: TRBV4-3; abundance: .; j_gene: TRBJ2-7; CDR3aa: CASSQDRLGHTYEQYF; CDR3nt: TGCGCCAGCAGCCAAGATCGTCTCGGACACACCTACGAGCAGTACTTC
d_gene: .; v_gene: TRBV5-1; abundance: few; j_gene: TRBJ2-7; CDR3aa: CASSFGQGNIGREQYF; CDR3nt: TGCGCCAGCAGCTTCGGTCAGGGAAATATAGGGAGAGAGCAGTACTTC
d_gene: TRBD2; v_gene: TRBV6-2/TRBV6-3; abundance: many; j_gene: TRBJ2-3; CDR3aa: CASSYSGLAGDYDF; CDR3nt: TGTGCCAGCAGTTACTCCGGACTAGCGGGAGATTACGATTTT
d_gene: .; v_gene: TRBV12-3/TRBV12-4; abundance: .; j_gene: TRBJ1-2; CDR3aa: CASTPTVNYGYTF; CDR3nt: TGTGCCAGCACCCCGACAGTAAACTATGGCTACACCTTC
d_gene: TRBD1; v_gene: TRBV6-2/TRBV6-3; abundance: .; j_gene: TRBJ2-1; CDR3aa: CASSIQGDIEQFF; CDR3nt: TGTGCCAGCAGTATACAGGGGGACATTGAGCAGTTCTTC
d_gene: .; v_gene: TRBV6-4; abundance: once; j_gene: TRBJ2-2; CDR3aa: CASSDSPGAGELFF; CDR3nt: TGTGCCAGCAGTGACTCCCCGGGAGCCGGGGAGCTGTTTTTT
d_gene: TRBD1; v_gene: TRBV9; abundance: .; j_gene: TRBJ2-2; CDR3aa: CASSPAGQGIWELFF; CDR3nt: TGTGCCAGCAGCCCAGCCGGACAGGGTATCTGGGAGCTGTTTTTT
d_gene: TRBD1; v_gene: TRBV6-2/TRBV6-3; abundance: .; j_gene: TRBJ2-7; CDR3aa: CASSEFRDRSSYEQYF; CDR3nt: TGTGCCAGCAGTGAGTTCCGGGACAGGAGCTCCTACGAGCAGTACTTC
d_gene: .; v_gene: TRBV6-1; abundance: many; j_gene: TRBJ2-3; CDR3aa: CASSELRGADTQYF; CDR3nt: TGTGCCAGCAGTGAATTAAGGGGGGCAGATACGCAGTATTTT
d_gene: .; v_gene: TRBV20-1; abundance: .; j_gene: TRBJ1-1; CDR3aa: CSARDRGLLSTEAFF; CDR3nt: TGCAGTGCTAGAGATCGAGGGCTCTTGAGCACTGAAGCTTTCTTT
d_gene: .; v_gene: TRBV11-1; abundance: .; j_gene: TRBJ2-2; CDR3aa: CASSLAFLNTGELFF; CDR3nt: TGTGCCAGCAGCTTAGCGTTCCTCAACACCGGGGAGCTGTTTTTT
d_gene: .; v_gene: TRBV11-2; abundance: .; j_gene: TRBJ2-5; CDR3aa: CASSKGAGQETQYF; CDR3nt: TGTGCCAGCAGCAAAGGGGCAGGACAAGAGACCCAGTACTTC